This T cell receptor beta chain was sequenced for a study of spatial heterogeneity in lung cancer. Study-wide background: Sequencing was performed on follow-up PBMC samples when available, collected at a median of around 2 years after resection. There were, on average, more than eight raw-read appearances for each unique TCR and UMI combination.

TCRdb redid the calling of the 5' RACE reads with MiXCR, one entry per CDR3 protein. The sample shows roughly 17,000 distinct CDR3 sequences, 9% to 10% of them seen only once. V was clipped by 4 bases and J by 8 bases, with 8 bases between them. In germline, CDR1 is WSHSY, CDR2 SAAADI. The CDR3 totals 12 residues. At least ten counts were recorded for this clonotype. The time point denotes: blood at routine non-recurrence follow-up after resection. Whole RNA, which was extracted from tumor, nontumor lung tissue or frozen PBMC, was sequenced without any cell sorting. This clonotype was obtained from a female donor with early-stage non-small cell lung cancer. This rearrangement joins TRBV10-2 to TRBJ1-4; no clear D. This specimen consisted of PBMCs, obtained at follow-up. CDR3 DNA sequence: TGCGCCAGCAGTGGACGAGAGGAAAAACTGTTTTTT. Translated, it gives CASSGREEKLFF.